This entry describes one TCR beta chain. Its antigen is unknown. Qualities for individual bases were not recorded, and no much larger clone is one base off. Receptor libraries were prepared by the immunoSEQ multiplex PCR assay. TCRdb mirrors the immuneACCESS table, restricted to in-frame sequences. Some clones are absent from its copies; in checked studies, under half trace to an unresolved V gene, and the reason for the others is unknown. The table for this sample lists 45,000 to 55,000 clones; roughly 90% of them were counted only once. The ten largest clones take up around 0.16% of the sample. Trimming removed 5 bases from V and 2 bases from J; the gene matches leave 8 bases unexplained. The CDR3 runs 17 residues from the cysteine to the phenylalanine. The entry retains the CDR3 DNA only, 51 bases that are in frame from base 1. From a lookup of the germline V gene (reference sequence), CDR1 and CDR2 are MNHEY and SMNVEV.

This sample was taken from a study of T cell changes during pregnancy in multiple sclerosis (dated by TCRdb to about 2019). Context from the whole study: The study looked at changes in the T cell repertoire across pregnancy in women with multiple sclerosis.

This chain joins TRBV27 to TRBJ2-6; the central 8 bases match TRBD1. This clonotype was sampled from a female donor in good health, enrolled as a control in a pregnancy study. This material consisted of CD4+ T cells from peripheral blood mononuclear cells, taken after pregnancy. The CDR3 loop reads CASSPGQGDTGANVLTF. The bases read TGTGCCAGCAGTCCCGGACAGGGAGACACTGGGGCCAACGTCCTGACTTTC. The CDR3 plus the reference TRBV27 and TRBJ2-6 genes for the other parts give the full variable domain: EAQVTQNPRYLITVTGKKLTVTCSQNMNHEYMSWYRQDPGLGLRQIYYSMNVEVTDKGDVPEGYKVSRKEKRNFPLILESPSPNQTSLYFCASSPGQGDTGANVLTFGAGSRLTVL.